The clone carrying this TCR beta chain showed up just a few times. Its antigen is still unknown. V gave up 4 bases and J gave up 4 bases, with 6 bases separating them. CDR1 MNHEY and CDR2 SVGAGI come from the germline V gene. The CDR3 is 12 amino acids. This entry is derived from a study of cytomegalovirus exposure and HLA in healthy donors. Whole-study context: Falling in the Caucasian-associated ancestry cluster were about 82% of approximately 410 genotyped donors.

Study observations and caveats: A few CMV-associated chains were confirmed in vitro to be specific for CMV antigens.

At collection, donors were nominally healthy, but unrecorded immune exposures were probable. With 60 Vbeta and 13 Jbeta primers, the PCR was carried out. TCRdb's copy holds only in-frame clones and misses some; the assay was immunoSEQ multiplex PCR. This table holds fewer than 200,000 clones, 65% to 85% found once. The chain couples TRBV6-5 to TRBJ2-3, with no clear D. Input material: PBMCs. This TCR derives from a woman aged 18-29 years in good health and CMV-seronegative. CDR3 in DNA: TGTGCCAGCAGTTCTCAGGCAGATACGCAGTATTTT. It is translated as CASSSQADTQYF.